Following are 13 T cell receptor beta chains from one sample sequenced in a study of human T cells and chemical hapten exposure. MiXCR, applied by TCRdb to the RACE reads, yields one record per CDR3 protein. Here the sample spans roughly 120,000 distinct CDR3 sequences, roughly a tenth being singletons. Time point here: patch test 2, 6 weeks after DPC sensitization. The treatment is: therapeutic diphenylcyclopropenone sensitization with weekly scalp DPC. The sequences come from whole blood, collected in connection with sensitization to the hapten diphenylcyclopropenone (DPC). The receptor set was obtained from a woman aged 40 to 50 with alopecia areata. Some clones in this sample may be carry-over from other donors' samples.

This clonotype was picked up many times. The CDR3 loop is CASSYLAGGFNEQFF. CDR3 nucleotide sequence: TGTGCCAGCAGCTACCTAGCGGGAGGATTCAATGAGCAGTTCTTC. V is TRBV2 and J is TRBJ2-1, with TRBD2 matching 11 bases. Germline CDR1 and CDR2: SNHLY and FYNNEI. With V trimmed by 6 bases and J by 6 bases, 7 bases remained unmatched. The CDR3 length is 15 residues.

There are a few counts of this clonotype. The chain couples TRBV4-3 to TRBJ2-6; 7 positions agree with TRBD1. This CDR3 has 19 amino acids. Trimming took 0 bases from V and 0 from J; bases not matched to a gene: 8. Germline CDR1 LGHNA, CDR2 YSLEER. CDR3 in DNA: TGCGCCAGCAGCCAAGATGAAGGGACAGTTTTCTCTGGGGCCAACGTCCTGACTTTC. This translates into CASSQDEGTVFSGANVLTF.

The sample holds a few counts of this clonotype. The junction does not match germline at one end; this may be a read error. CDR3 region: CTSSQDYRITDTQYF. For the CDR3, the DNA is TGTACCAGCAGCCAAGACTATCGCATAACAGATACGCAGTATTTT. V gene TRBV4-2 combines with J gene TRBJ2-3, with D maybe TRBD2 (5 bases). This CDR3 contains 15 residues. Per germline, CDR1 LGHNA and CDR2 YNFKEQ.

J is TRBJ2-4 and V is TRBV12-2. TRBV12-2 is deemed a pseudogene. The CDR3 sequence is 16 residues long. The CDR3 loop is CASRLAEKLAKNIQYF. The CDR3 DNA sequence: TGTGCAAGTCGCTTAGCGGAGAAGCTAGCCAAAAACATTCAGTACTTC.

This clonotype appeared a few times. This chain uses TRBV30 with TRBJ1-1, with D maybe TRBD1 (6 bases). CDR1 and CDR2 from the germline V gene are GTSNPN and SVGIG (reference sequence). The V and J ends lost 1 base and 3 bases respectively, with 9 bases between them. The CDR3 totals 13 residues. In nucleotides, the CDR3 is TGTGCCTGGAGTGCAGGGGACGACACTGAAGCTTTCTTT. Protein sequence: CAWSAGDDTEAFF. Filled out from reference TRBV30 and TRBJ1-1, the complete variable domain reads SQTIHQWPATLVQPVGSPLSLECTVEGTSNPNLYWYRQAAGRGLQLLFYSVGIGQISSEVPQNLSASRPQDRQFILSSKKLLLSDSGFYLCAWSAGDDTEAFFGQGTRLTVV.

The chain uses TRBV29-1 and TRBJ2-1; a possible D gene is TRBD1 (5 bases). The CDR3 length is 13 residues. The V end was cut by 4 bases, the J end by 4 bases, with 11 bases between. The germline gives CDR1 SQVTM, CDR2 ANQGSEA. CDR3 nucleotide sequence: TGCAGCGTTGGGACACCAGCATACAATGAGCAGTTCTTC. Translated, it gives CSVGTPAYNEQFF.

This clonotype was counted only a few times. This sequence joins TRBV20-1 and TRBJ2-2; 9 bases match TRBD2. The germline V gene encodes CDR1 DFQATT and CDR2 SNEGSKA (reference sequence). There are 14 residues in the CDR3. J was trimmed by 2 bases and V by 4 bases; bases with no gene match: 2. The CDR3 region is CSATGTSNTGELFF. CDR3 DNA sequence: TGCAGTGCTACCGGGACTAGCAACACCGGGGAGCTGTTTTTT.

V is TRBV27 and J is TRBJ2-7; the D gene is possibly TRBD1 (5 bases). The CDR3 spans 12 residues. Trimming cost V 4 bases and J 6 bases, with 10 bases left between them. From germline, CDR1 is MNHEY and CDR2 SMNVEV (reference sequence). The CDR3 protein is CASSSRVGEQYF. In nucleotides, the CDR3 is TGTGCCAGCAGTTCCAGGGTAGGCGAGCAGTACTTC.

This clonotype appeared many times. The V call is TRBV29-1, the J call TRBJ2-2; tentative D call: TRBD1 (6 bases). Deletions cut 1 base from V and 0 bases from J, with 6 bases between. Germline V gene sequence: CDR1 SQVTM, CDR2 ANQGSEA. The CDR3 is 14 amino acids. For the CDR3, the DNA is TGCAGCGTTGAAGCAGGGGCGAACACCGGGGAGCTGTTTTTT. This translates into CSVEAGANTGELFF.

This clonotype turned up a few times. The V call is TRBV11-3, the J call TRBJ2-7; D tentatively fits TRBD1 or TRBD2 (6 bases each). CDR1 is SGHNT, CDR2 YENEEA, per germline. V was cut by 3 bases and J by 3 bases, with 9 bases left in between. CDR3 length equals 13 residues. The CDR3 nucleotides are TGTGCCAGCAGCTTGGGGGGCGTCTACGAGCAGTACTTC. Translation gives CASSLGGVYEQYF.

This clonotype was seen at least ten times. This chain connects TRBV7-9 to TRBJ1-5; 9 bases align to TRBD1. The junction had 8 bases not matched to a gene; V was cut back by 4 bases and J by 7 bases. CDR3 size: 15 residues. CDR1 is SEHNR and CDR2 is FQNEAQ in the germline V gene (reference sequence). The DNA for the CDR3 is TGTGCCAGCAGCTCAGGACAGGGGATTATCCAGCCCCAGCATTTT. This translates into CASSSGQGIIQPQHF.

This clonotype was observed at least ten times. The chain recombines TRBV4-3 with TRBJ1-4; maybe TRBD1 (5 bases). CDR1 is LGHNA and CDR2 is YSLEER in the germline V gene. With 6 bases removed from V and 4 bases from J, the gap between germline ends came to 21 bases. The CDR3 loop spans 17 amino acids. This chain's CDR3 is CASRSNGGSDINEKLFF. Written as DNA, the CDR3 is TGCGCCAGCAGGTCCAACGGGGGATCTGATATTAATGAAAAACTGTTTTTT.

This clonotype was found a few times. The chain uses TRBV7-2 and TRBJ2-7; 9 bases align to TRBD2. From germline, CDR1 is SGHTA and CDR2 FQGNSA. This CDR3 spans 13 amino acids. The V segment lost 8 bases and the J segment 3 bases; nucleotides outside the gene matches: 5. The CDR3 loop reads CASGHSGGYEQYF. CDR3 DNA sequence: TGTGCCAGCGGACATAGCGGGGGCTACGAGCAGTACTTC. The full variable domain, with the rest looked up from reference TRBV7-2 and TRBJ2-7, is GAGVSQSPSNKVTEKGKDVELRCDPISGHTALYWYRQSLGQGLEFLIYFQGNSAPDKSGLPSDRFSAERTGGSVSTLTIQRTQQEDSAVYLCASGHSGGYEQYFGPGTRLTVT.